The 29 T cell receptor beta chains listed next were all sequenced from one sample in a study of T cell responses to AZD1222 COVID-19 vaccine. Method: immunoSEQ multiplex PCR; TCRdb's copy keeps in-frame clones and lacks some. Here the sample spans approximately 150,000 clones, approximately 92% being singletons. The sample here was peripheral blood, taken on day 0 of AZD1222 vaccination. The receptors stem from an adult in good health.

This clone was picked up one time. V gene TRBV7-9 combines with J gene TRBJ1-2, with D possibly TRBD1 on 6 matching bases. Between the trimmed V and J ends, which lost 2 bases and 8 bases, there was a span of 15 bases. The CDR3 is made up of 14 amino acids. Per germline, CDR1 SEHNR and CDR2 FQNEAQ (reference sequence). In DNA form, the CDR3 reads TGTGCCAGCAGCTTAAAACAGGGCTTTTCCGGCTACACCTTC. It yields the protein CASSLKQGFSGYTF.

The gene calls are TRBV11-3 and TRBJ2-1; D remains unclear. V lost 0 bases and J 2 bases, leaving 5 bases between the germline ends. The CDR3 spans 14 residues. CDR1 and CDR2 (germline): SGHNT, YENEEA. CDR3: CASSLDRTYNEQFF. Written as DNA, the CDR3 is TGTGCCAGCAGCTTAGATCGGACCTACAATGAGCAGTTCTTC.

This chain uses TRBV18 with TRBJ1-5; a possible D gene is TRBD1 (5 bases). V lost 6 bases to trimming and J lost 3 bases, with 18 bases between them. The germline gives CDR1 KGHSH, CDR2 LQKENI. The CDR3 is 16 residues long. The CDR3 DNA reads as TGTGCCAGCTCGCCGAATCAGGGTGGTACCAATCAGCCCCAGCATTTT. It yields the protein CASSPNQGGTNQPQHF.

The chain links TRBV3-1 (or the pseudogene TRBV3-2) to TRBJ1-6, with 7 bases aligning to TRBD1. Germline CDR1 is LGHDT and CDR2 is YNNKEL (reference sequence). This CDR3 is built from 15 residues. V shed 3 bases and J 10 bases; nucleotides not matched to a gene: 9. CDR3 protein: CASSQIQGGRSPLHF. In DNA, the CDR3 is TGTGCCAGCAGCCAGATACAAGGGGGCCGCTCACCCCTCCACTTT.

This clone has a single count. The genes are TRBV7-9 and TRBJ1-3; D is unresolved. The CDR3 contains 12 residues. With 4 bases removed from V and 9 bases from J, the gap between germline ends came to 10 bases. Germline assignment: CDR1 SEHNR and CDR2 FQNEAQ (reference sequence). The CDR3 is CASSSPSRTIYF. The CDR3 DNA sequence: TGTGCCAGCAGCTCGCCTAGCCGCACCATATATTTT.

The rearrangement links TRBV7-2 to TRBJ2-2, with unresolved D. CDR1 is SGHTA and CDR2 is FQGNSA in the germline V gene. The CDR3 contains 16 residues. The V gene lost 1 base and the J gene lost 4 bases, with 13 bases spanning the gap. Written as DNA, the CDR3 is TGTGCCAGCAGCTTAGGTGGGCAGCTTTCCACCGGGGAGCTGTTTTTT. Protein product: CASSLGGQLSTGELFF. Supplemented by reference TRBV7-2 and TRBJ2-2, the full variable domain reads GAGVSQSPSNKVTEKGKDVELRCDPISGHTALYWYRQSLGQGLEFLIYFQGNSAPDKSGLPSDRFSAERTGGSVSTLTIQRTQQEDSAVYLCASSLGGQLSTGELFFGEGSRLTVL.

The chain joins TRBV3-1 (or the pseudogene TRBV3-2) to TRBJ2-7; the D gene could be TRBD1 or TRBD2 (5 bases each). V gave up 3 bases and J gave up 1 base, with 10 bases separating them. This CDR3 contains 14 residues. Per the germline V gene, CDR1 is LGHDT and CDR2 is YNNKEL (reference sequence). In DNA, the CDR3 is TGTGCCAGCAGCCAGGGGACCCTGTCCTACGAGCAGTACTTC. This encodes CASSQGTLSYEQYF.

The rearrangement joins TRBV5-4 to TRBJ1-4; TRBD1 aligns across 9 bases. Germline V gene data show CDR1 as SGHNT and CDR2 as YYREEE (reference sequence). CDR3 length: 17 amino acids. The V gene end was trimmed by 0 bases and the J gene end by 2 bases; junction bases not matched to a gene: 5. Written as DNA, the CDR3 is TGTGCCAGCAGCTTGGAGCACAGGGGGCGTACTAATGAAAAACTGTTTTTT. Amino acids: CASSLEHRGRTNEKLFF.

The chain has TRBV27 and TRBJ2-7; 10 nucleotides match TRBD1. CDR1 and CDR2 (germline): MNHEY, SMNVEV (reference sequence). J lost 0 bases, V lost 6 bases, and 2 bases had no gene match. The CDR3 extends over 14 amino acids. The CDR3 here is CASRGQGSSYEQYF. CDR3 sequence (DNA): TGTGCCAGCAGGGGACAGGGGAGCTCCTACGAGCAGTACTTC.

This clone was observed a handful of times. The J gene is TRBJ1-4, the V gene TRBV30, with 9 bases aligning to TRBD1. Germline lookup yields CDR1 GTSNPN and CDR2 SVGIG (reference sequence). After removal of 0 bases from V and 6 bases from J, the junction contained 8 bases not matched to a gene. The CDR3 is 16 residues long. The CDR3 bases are TGTGCCTGGAGTGTACGAACCGGGACAGGGTATGAAAAACTGTTTTTT. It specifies CAWSVRTGTGYEKLFF.

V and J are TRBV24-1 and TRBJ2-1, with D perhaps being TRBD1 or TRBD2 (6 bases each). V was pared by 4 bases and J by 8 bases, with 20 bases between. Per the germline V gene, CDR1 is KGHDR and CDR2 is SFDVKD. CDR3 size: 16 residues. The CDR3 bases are TGTGCCACCAGTGAGTCTACTACACCAGGGGAGGATGAGCAGTTCTTC. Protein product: CATSESTTPGEDEQFF.

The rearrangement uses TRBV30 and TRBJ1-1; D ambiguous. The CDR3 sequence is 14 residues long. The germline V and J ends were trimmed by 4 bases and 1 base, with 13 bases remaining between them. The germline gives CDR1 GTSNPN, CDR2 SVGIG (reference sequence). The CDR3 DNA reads TGTGCCTGGACTACCTTGCACGCGAACACTGAAGCTTTCTTT. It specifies CAWTTLHANTEAFF.

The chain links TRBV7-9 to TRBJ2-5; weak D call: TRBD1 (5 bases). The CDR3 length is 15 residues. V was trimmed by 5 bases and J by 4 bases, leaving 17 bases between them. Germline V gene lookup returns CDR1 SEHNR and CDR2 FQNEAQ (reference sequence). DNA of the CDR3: TGTGCCAGCAGCCCCTACCGACAGTACGGAGAGACCCAGTACTTC. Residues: CASSPYRQYGETQYF.

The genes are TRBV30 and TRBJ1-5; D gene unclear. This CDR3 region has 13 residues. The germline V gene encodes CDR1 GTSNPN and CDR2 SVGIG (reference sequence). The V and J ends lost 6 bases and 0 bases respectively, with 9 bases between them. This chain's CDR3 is CACSSDSNQPQHF. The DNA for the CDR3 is TGTGCCTGTAGTTCGGATAGCAATCAGCCCCAGCATTTT. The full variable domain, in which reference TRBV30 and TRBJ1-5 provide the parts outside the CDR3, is SQTIHQWPATLVQPVGSPLSLECTVEGTSNPNLYWYRQAAGRGLQLLFYSVGIGQISSEVPQNLSASRPQDRQFILSSKKLLLSDSGFYLCACSSDSNQPQHFGDGTRLSIL.

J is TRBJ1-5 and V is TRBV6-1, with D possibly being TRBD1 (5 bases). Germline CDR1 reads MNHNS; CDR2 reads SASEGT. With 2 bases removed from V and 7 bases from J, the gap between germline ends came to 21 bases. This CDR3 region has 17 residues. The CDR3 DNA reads TGTGCCAGCAGTGAAAGTATTGGGACTCACGGAAGCCAGCCCCAGCATTTT. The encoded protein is CASSESIGTHGSQPQHF.

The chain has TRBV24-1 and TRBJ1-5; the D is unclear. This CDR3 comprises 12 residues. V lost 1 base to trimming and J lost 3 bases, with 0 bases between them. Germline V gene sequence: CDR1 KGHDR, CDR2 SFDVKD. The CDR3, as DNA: TGTGCCACCAGTGATTTCAATCAGCCCCAGCATTTT. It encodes CATSDFNQPQHF.

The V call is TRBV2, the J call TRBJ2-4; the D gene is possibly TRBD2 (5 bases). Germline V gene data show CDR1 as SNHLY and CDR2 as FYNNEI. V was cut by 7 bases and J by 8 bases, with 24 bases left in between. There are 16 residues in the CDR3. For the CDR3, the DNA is TGTGCCAGCAAGCCCCCCGGGAATTTACGAAGGGACATTCAGTACTTC. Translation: CASKPPGNLRRDIQYF.

The CDR3 region is CASSFGLAGPTGELFF. In DNA, the CDR3 is TGTGCCAGCAGTTTCGGGCTAGCGGGACCCACCGGGGAGCTGTTTTTT. J is TRBJ2-2 and V is TRBV27; 9 nucleotides align to TRBD2. The CDR3 sequence is 16 residues long. The germline V gene encodes CDR1 MNHEY and CDR2 SMNVEV (reference sequence). V was clipped by 3 bases and J by 4 bases; unmatched bases: 6.

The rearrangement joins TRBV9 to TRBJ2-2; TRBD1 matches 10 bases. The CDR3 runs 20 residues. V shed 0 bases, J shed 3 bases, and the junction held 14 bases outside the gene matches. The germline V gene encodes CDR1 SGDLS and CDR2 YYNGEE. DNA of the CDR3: TGTGCCAGCAGCGTAGAGGGGACAGGGGCCGCCCGGGGGGACACCGGGGAGCTGTTTTTT. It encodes CASSVEGTGAARGDTGELFF.

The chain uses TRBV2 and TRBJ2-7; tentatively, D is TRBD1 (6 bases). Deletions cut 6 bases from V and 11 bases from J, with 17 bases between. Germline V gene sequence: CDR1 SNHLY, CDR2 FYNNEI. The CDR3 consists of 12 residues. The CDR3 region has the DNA TGTGCCAGCAGGGTTGGACAGTTCTTTAAGTACTTC. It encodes CASRVGQFFKYF.

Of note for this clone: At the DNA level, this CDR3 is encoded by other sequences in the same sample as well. For the CDR3, the DNA is TGTGCCAGTAGTATTCAGAGGAATCAGCCCCAGCATTTT. The encoded protein is CASSIQRNQPQHF. The V gene is TRBV19, the J gene TRBJ1-5; no reliable D call. The CDR3 contains 13 residues. Germline V gene data show CDR1 as LNHDA and CDR2 as SQIVND (reference sequence). V shed 3 bases and J shed 4 bases, with 7 bases lying between them.

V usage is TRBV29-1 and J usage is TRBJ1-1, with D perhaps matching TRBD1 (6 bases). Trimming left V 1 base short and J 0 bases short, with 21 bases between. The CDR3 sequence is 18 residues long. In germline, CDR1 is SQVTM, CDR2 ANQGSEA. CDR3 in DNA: TGCAGCGTTGAAGTAGGGGGGGTGAGGTCAGGGATGAACACTGAAGCTTTCTTT. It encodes CSVEVGGVRSGMNTEAFF.

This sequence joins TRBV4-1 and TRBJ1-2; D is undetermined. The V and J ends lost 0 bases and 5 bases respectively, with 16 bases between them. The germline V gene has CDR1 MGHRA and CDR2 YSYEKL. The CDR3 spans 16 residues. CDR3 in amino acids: CASSQDPISEGYGYTF. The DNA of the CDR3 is TGCGCCAGCAGCCAAGACCCAATAAGTGAAGGGTATGGCTACACCTTC.

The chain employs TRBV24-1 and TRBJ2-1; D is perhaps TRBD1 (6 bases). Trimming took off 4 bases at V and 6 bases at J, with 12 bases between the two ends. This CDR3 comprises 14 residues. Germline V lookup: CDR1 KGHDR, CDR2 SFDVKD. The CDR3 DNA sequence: TGTGCCACCAGTGACTCCGGGACACTCAATGAGCAGTTCTTC. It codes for CATSDSGTLNEQFF.

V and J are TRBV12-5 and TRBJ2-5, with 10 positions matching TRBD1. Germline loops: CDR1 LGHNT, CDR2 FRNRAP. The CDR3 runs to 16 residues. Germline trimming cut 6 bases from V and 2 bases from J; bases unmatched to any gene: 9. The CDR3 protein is CASGLDRGPGQETQYF. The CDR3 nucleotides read TGTGCTAGTGGGCTTGACAGGGGGCCGGGTCAAGAGACCCAGTACTTC.

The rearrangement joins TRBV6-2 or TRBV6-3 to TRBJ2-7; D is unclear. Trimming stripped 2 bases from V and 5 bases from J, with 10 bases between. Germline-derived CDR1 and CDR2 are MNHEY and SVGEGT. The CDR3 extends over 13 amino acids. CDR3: CASSYPVRNEQYF. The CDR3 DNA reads TGTGCCAGCAGTTACCCGGTGAGGAACGAGCAGTACTTC.

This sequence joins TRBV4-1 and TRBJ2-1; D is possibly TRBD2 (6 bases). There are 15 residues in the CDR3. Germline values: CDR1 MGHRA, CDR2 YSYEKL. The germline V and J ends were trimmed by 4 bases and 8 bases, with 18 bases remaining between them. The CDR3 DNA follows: TGCGCCAGCAGCCGGGAACCGCGGGGCAACGATGAGCAGTTCTTC. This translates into CASSREPRGNDEQFF.

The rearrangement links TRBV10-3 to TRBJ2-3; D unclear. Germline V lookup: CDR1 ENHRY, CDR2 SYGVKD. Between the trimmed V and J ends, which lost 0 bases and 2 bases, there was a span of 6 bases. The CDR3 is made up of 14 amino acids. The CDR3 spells CAISESTYTDTQYF. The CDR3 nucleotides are TGTGCCATCAGTGAGTCGACCTACACAGATACGCAGTATTTT.

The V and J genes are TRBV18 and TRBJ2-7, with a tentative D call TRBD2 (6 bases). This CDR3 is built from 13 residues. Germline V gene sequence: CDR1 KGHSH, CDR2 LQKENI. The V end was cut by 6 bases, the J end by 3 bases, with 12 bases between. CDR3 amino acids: CASSRDGGYEQYF. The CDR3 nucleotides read TGTGCCAGCTCGCGGGACGGCGGCTACGAGCAGTACTTC.